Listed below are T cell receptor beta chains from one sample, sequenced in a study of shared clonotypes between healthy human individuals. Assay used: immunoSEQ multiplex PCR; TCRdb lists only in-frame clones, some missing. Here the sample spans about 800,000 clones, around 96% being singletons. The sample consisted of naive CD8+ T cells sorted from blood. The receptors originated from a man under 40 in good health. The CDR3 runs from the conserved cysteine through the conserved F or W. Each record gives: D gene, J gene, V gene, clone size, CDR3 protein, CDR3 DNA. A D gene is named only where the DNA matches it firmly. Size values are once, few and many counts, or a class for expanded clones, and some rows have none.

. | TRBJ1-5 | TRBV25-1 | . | CASSGPGGQPQHF | TGTGCCAGCAGTGGCCCAGGAGGACAGCCCCAGCATTTT
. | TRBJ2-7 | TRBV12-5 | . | CASALQTSIYEQYF | TGTGCTAGTGCCCTACAGACTAGTATCTACGAGCAGTACTTC
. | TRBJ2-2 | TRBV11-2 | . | CASSLDRNRVSAGELFF | TGTGCCAGCAGCTTAGATCGAAACAGGGTATCGGCCGGGGAGCTGTTTTTT
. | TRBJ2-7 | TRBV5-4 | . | CASSFWDSHYEQYF | TGTGCCAGCAGCTTTTGGGACTCACATTACGAGCAGTACTTC
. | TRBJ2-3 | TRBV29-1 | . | CSVEVNGGWGTDTQYF | TGCAGCGTTGAAGTGAACGGCGGCTGGGGCACAGATACGCAGTATTTT
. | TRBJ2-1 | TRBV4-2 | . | CASSQGYSNNEQFF | TGTGCCAGCAGCCAAGGGTACAGTAACAATGAGCAGTTCTTC
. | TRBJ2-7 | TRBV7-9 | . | CASSLVAGDYEQYF | TGTGCCAGCAGCTTAGTGGCCGGAGACTACGAGCAGTACTTC
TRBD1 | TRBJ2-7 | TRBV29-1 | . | CSVEARPGTGGYEQYF | TGCAGCGTTGAAGCCAGACCCGGGACAGGGGGCTACGAGCAGTACTTC
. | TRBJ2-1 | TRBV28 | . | CASCYGTGNNEQFF | TGTGCCAGCTGTTACGGAACAGGGAACAATGAGCAGTTCTTC
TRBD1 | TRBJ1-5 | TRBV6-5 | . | CASSSSGTGHQPQHF | TGTGCCAGCAGTTCTTCCGGGACAGGACATCAGCCCCAGCATTTT
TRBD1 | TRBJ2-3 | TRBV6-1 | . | CASSDPRGQRLTDTQYF | TGTGCCAGCAGTGACCCAAGGGGACAGAGGTTAACAGATACGCAGTATTTT
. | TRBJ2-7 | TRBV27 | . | CASSLSSGVREQYF | TGTGCCAGCAGTTTATCAAGTGGGGTTAGGGAGCAGTACTTC
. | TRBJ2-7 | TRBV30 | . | CALRPFTSSEQYF | TGTGCCCTGAGACCCTTTACCTCCTCCGAGCAGTACTTC
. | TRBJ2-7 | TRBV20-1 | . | CSAGFGEQYF | TGCAGTGCTGGGTTTGGGGAGCAGTACTTC
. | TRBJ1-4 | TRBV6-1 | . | CASSEVERVVEKLFF | TGTGCCAGCAGTGAGGTAGAAAGGGTCGTCGAAAAACTGTTTTTT
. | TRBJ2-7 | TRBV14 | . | CASSRPGYEQYF | TGTGCCAGCAGCCGCCCAGGGTACGAGCAGTACTTC
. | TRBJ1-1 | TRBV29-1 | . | CSVPSPGRMNTEAFF | TGCAGCGTCCCGAGTCCGGGACGAATGAACACTGAAGCTTTCTTT
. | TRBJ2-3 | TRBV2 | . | CASKVVSADTQYF | TGTGCCAGCAAAGTAGTTTCGGCAGATACGCAGTATTTT
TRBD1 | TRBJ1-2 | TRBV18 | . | CASSPNRDRAFHNYGYTF | TGTGCCAGCTCACCAAACCGGGACAGGGCTTTCCATAACTATGGCTACACCTTC
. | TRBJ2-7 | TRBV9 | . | CASSEKAEGYEQYF | TGTGCCAGCAGCGAGAAAGCGGAGGGCTACGAGCAGTACTTC
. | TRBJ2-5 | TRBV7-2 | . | CASSLRGALGETQYF | TGTGCCAGCAGCCTCAGGGGCGCCCTCGGGGAGACCCAGTACTTC
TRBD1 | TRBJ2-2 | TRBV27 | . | CASSSLPGTVNTGELFF | TGTGCCAGCAGTTCTCTCCCCGGGACAGTGAACACCGGGGAGCTGTTTTTT
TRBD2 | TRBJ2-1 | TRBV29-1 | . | CSVEGLAGVIDEQFF | TGCAGCGTTGAAGGTCTAGCGGGAGTAATCGATGAGCAGTTCTTC
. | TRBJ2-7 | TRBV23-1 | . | CASSHGREAHEQYF | TGCGCCAGCAGTCATGGCAGGGAAGCCCACGAGCAGTACTTC
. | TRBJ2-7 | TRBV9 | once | CASGGDEQYF | TGTGCCAGCGGGGGAGACGAGCAGTACTTC
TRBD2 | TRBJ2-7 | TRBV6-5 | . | CASSYGTTLRDEQYF | TGTGCCAGCAGTTACGGGACTACCCTTCGCGACGAGCAGTACTTC
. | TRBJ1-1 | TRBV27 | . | CASSLSKVGDLEAFF | TGTGCCAGCAGTTTATCAAAGGTAGGGGACCTTGAAGCTTTCTTT
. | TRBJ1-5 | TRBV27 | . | CASSPLPSTAGYNQPQHF | TGTGCCAGCAGTCCCCTCCCATCTACCGCAGGTTATAATCAGCCCCAGCATTTT
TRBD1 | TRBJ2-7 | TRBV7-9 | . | CASSPPGQGILNEQYF | TGTGCCAGCAGCCCTCCGGGACAGGGAATTTTGAACGAGCAGTACTTC
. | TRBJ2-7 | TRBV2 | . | CASMGREQYF | TGTGCCAGCATGGGGCGCGAGCAGTACTTC
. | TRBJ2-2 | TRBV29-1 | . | CSVDGTSDTGELFF | TGCAGCGTTGACGGAACCTCGGACACCGGGGAGCTGTTTTTT
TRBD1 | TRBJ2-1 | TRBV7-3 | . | CASSEGQGLYNEQFF | TGTGCCAGCAGCGAGGGACAGGGTCTTTACAATGAGCAGTTCTTC
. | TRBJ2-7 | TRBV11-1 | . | CASSLVPYEQYF | TGTGCCAGCAGCTTAGTCCCCTACGAGCAGTACTTC
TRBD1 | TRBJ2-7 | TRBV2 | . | CASSTGRGSYEQYF | TGTGCCAGCAGTACGGGCAGGGGGTCCTACGAGCAGTACTTC
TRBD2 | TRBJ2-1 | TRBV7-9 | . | CASSFIPAAGWEQFF | TGTGCCAGCAGCTTTATTCCGGCAGCGGGATGGGAGCAGTTCTTC
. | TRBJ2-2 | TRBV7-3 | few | CASSLRGGGAIAAGELFF | TGTGCCAGCAGCTTAAGGGGAGGGGGCGCGATCGCCGCCGGGGAGCTGTTTTTT
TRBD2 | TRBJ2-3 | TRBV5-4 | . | CASSELAGRADTQYF | TGTGCCAGCAGCGAACTAGCGGGAAGGGCAGATACGCAGTATTTT
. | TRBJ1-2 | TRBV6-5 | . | CASSYTRGGSYGYTF | TGTGCCAGCAGTTACACGCGGGGAGGAAGCTATGGCTACACCTTC
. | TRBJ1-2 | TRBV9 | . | CASSQSTGWLGYTF | TGTGCCAGCAGCCAGAGCACAGGGTGGTTAGGCTACACCTTC
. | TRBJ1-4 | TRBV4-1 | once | CASSQVLGEKLFF | TGCGCCAGCAGCCAAGTTCTAGGTGAAAAACTGTTTTTT
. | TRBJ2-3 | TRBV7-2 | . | CASSRRPGVRSDTQYF | TGTGCCAGCAGCCGACGCCCCGGAGTGCGCTCAGATACGCAGTATTTT
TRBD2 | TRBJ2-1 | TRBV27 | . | CASSLTSGSYNEQFF | TGTGCCAGCAGTTTAACTAGCGGATCCTACAATGAGCAGTTCTTC
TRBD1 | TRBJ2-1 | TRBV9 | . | CASSVSGGSNEQFF | TGTGCCAGCAGCGTATCAGGGGGTTCCAATGAGCAGTTCTTC
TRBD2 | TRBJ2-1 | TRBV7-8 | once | CASSWATSVKYNEQFF | TGTGCCAGCAGCTGGGCAACTAGCGTTAAGTACAATGAGCAGTTCTTC
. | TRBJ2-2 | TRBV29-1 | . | CSVEVAFGELFF | TGCAGCGTCGAAGTTGCCTTCGGGGAGCTGTTTTTT
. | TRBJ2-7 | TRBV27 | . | CASSHGTHYEQYF | TGTGCCAGCAGTCACGGGACACATTACGAGCAGTACTTC
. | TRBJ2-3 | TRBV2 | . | CASRILVQGYTDTQYF | TGTGCCAGCAGGATCTTGGTACAGGGCTACACAGATACGCAGTATTTT